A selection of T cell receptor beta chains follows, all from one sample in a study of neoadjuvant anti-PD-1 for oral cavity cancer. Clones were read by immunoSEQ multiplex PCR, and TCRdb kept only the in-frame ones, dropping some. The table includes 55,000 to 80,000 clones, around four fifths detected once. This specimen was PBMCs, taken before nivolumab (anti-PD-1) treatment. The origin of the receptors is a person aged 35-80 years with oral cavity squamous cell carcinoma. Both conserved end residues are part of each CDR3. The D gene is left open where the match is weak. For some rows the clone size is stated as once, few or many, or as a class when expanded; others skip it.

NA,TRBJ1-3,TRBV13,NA,CASMGGYSGNTIYF,TGTGCCAGCATGGGGGGCTACTCTGGAAACACCATATATTTT
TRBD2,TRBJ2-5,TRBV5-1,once,CASSKGLAGGPALETQYF,TGCGCCAGCTCCAAGGGTCTAGCGGGAGGGCCGGCGTTAGAGACCCAGTACTTC
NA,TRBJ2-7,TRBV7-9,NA,CASSLSYEQYF,TGTGCCAGCAGCCTCTCCTACGAGCAGTACTTC
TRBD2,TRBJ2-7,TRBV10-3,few,CAISRGAPGLAGSSYEQYF,TGTGCCATCAGTCGAGGGGCACCGGGACTAGCGGGAAGCTCCTACGAGCAGTACTTC
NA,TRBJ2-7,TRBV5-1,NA,CASSLGDSTLFGEQYF,TGCGCCAGCAGCTTGGGAGACAGCACCCTGTTTGGCGAGCAGTACTTC
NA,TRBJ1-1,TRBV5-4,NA,CASSLGFRLNTEAFF,TGTGCCAGCAGCTTGGGATTTCGGTTGAACACTGAAGCTTTCTTT
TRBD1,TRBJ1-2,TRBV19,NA,CASRLDRGRWENYGYTF,TGTGCCAGTAGACTGGACAGGGGGCGCTGGGAAAACTATGGCTACACCTTC
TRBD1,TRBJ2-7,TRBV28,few,CASSAPGQGREQYF,TGTGCCAGCAGCGCCCCGGGACAGGGGAGGGAGCAGTACTTC
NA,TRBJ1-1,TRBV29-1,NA,CSVVPGDTEAFF,TGCAGCGTTGTCCCGGGGGACACTGAAGCTTTCTTT
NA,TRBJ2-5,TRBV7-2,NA,CASSLLETQYF,TGTGCCAGCAGCTTATTAGAGACCCAGTACTTC
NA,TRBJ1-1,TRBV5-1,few,CASSLIAGSTEAFF,TGCGCCAGCAGCTTGATCGCAGGGAGCACTGAAGCTTTCTTT
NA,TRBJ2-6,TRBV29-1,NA,CSVGQSSGANVLTF,TGCAGCGTTGGTCAGAGCTCTGGGGCCAACGTCCTGACTTTC
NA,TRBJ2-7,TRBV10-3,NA,CAISGSVNYEQYF,TGTGCCATCAGTGGTAGCGTGAACTACGAGCAGTACTTC
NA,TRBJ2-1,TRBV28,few,CASSFTGFGYNEQFF,TGTGCCAGCAGTTTTACGGGTTTTGGTTACAATGAGCAGTTCTTC
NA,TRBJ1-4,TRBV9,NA,CASSVAGNEKLFF,TGTGCCAGCAGCGTAGCGGGTAATGAAAAACTGTTTTTT
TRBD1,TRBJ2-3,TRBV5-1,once,CASSQDRATDTQYF,TGCGCCAGCAGCCAGGACAGGGCCACAGATACGCAGTATTTT
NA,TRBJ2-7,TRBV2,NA,CASGLTGAGPYEQYF,TGTGCCAGCGGTCTTACGGGAGCGGGCCCATACGAGCAGTACTTC
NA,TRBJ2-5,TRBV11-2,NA,CASSLHPRETQYF,TGTGCCAGCAGCTTGCATCCTCGGGAGACCCAGTACTTC
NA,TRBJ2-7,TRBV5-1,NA,CASRRTQYSYEQYF,TGCGCCAGCAGACGGACTCAATACTCCTACGAGCAGTACTTC
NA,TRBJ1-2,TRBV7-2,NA,CASSLGGGNYGYTF,TGTGCCAGCAGCTTAGGGGGGGGCAACTATGGCTACACCTTC
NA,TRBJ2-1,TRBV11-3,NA,CASSLEMGRTAYNEQFF,TGTGCCAGCAGCTTAGAGATGGGACGGACTGCTTACAATGAGCAGTTCTTC
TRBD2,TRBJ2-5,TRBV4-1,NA,CASSPGGLAGWGETQYF,TGCGCCAGCAGCCCAGGAGGACTAGCGGGGTGGGGGGAGACCCAGTACTTC
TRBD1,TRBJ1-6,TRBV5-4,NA,CASSHDRDRALHF,TGTGCCAGCAGCCACGACAGGGATAGGGCCCTCCACTTT
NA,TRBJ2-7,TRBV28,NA,CASSPPPLYEQYF,TGTGCCAGCAGTCCGCCGCCTCTATACGAGCAGTACTTC
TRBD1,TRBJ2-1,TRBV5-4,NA,CASGTGQGVNEQFF,TGTGCCAGCGGAACGGGACAGGGGGTCAATGAGCAGTTCTTC
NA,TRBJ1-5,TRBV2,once,CASSLSYLSQPQHF,TGTGCCAGCAGTCTATCTTACTTGAGTCAGCCCCAGCATTTT
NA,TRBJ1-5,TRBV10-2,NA,CASSAGGYSNQPQHF,TGCGCCAGCAGTGCCGGGGGGTATAGCAATCAGCCCCAGCATTTT
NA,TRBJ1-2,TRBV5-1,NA,CASSYEPRVRLYGYTF,TGCGCCAGCAGCTATGAGCCCCGGGTCCGTTTATATGGCTACACCTTC
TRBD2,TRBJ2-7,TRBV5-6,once,CASSSLLAGEYEQYF,TGTGCCAGCAGCTCCCTACTAGCGGGAGAGTACGAGCAGTACTTC
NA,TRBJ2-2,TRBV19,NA,CASSWGHYTGELFF,TGTGCCAGTAGTTGGGGACATTACACCGGGGAGCTGTTTTTT
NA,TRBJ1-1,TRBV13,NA,CASSSRRDSTVVRAFF,TGTGCCAGCAGCTCCCGGAGGGACTCGACTGTTGTTCGGGCTTTCTTT
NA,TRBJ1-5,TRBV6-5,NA,CASSYSRGSNQPQHF,TGTGCCAGCAGTTACTCTCGAGGGAGCAATCAGCCCCAGCATTTT
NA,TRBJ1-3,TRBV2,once,CASSELGLSGNTIYF,TGTGCCAGCAGTGAACTGGGTTTGTCTGGAAACACCATATATTTT
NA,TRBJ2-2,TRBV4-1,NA,CASSPTPLNTGELFF,TGCGCCAGCAGCCCGACTCCTTTGAACACCGGGGAGCTGTTTTTT
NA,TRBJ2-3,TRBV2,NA,CASSEARGREDTQYF,TGTGCCAGCAGTGAAGCGCGTGGTAGAGAAGATACGCAGTATTTT
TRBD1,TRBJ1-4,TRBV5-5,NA,CASSATGTGGRPNEKLFF,TGTGCCAGCAGCGCAACCGGGACAGGGGGTAGGCCTAATGAAAAACTGTTTTTT
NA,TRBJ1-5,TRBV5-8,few,CASSLGQAYSNQPQHF,TGTGCCAGCAGCTTGGGACAGGCTTATAGCAATCAGCCCCAGCATTTT
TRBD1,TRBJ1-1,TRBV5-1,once,CASSPTGDTEAFF,TGCGCCAGCAGCCCAACAGGGGACACTGAAGCTTTCTTT
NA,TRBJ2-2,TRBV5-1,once,CASSSEVGANTGELFF,TGCGCCAGCAGCTCCGAAGTGGGCGCGAACACCGGGGAGCTGTTTTTT
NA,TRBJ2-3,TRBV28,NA,CASSSSVDTQYF,TGTGCCAGCAGTTCCTCAGTAGATACGCAGTATTTT
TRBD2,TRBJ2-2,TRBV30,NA,CAWSVWTSGLLGQGGELFF,TGTGCCTGGAGTGTCTGGACTAGCGGGCTCCTCGGACAGGGCGGGGAGCTGTTTTTT
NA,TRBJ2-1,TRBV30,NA,CAWNPGGDGEQFF,TGTGCCTGGAACCCGGGTGGAGACGGTGAGCAGTTCTTC
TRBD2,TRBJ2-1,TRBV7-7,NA,CASSSQGGLAARQFF,TGTGCTAGCAGCTCGCAAGGCGGACTAGCGGCCAGGCAGTTCTTC
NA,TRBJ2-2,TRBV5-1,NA,CASSLMGVSNTGELFF,TGCGCCAGCAGCTTGATGGGCGTTTCGAACACCGGGGAGCTGTTTTTT
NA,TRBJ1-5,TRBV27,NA,CASSLRRGTNQPQHF,TGTGCCAGCAGTCTTCGACGGGGAACAAATCAGCCCCAGCATTTT